This T cell receptor beta chain is drawn from a study of control samples from healthy donors and cancer patients. V was cut by 0 bases and J by 0 bases, with 8 bases left in between. Germline-derived CDR1 and CDR2 are MGHRA and YSYEKL. CDR3 length equals 15 residues. Repertoires were generated with immunoSEQ multiplex PCR, while TCRdb's copy carries only in-frame clones and drops some. The sample has around 70,000 clones, 75% to 90% seen once. The chain recombines TRBV4-1 with TRBJ1-1, with D perhaps matching TRBD1 (6 bases). The receptor was derived from a woman between 45 and 65 years old with colorectal cancer. The sequenced sample was PBMCs. This chain's CDR3 is CASSQEGTLNTEAFF. The CDR3 DNA follows: TGCGCCAGCAGCCAAGAGGGGACATTGAACACTGAAGCTTTCTTT.